This record covers a single T cell receptor (beta chain). The antigen is unknown. The data were produced by immunoSEQ multiplex PCR, yet TCRdb's version contains in-frame clones alone and is incomplete. The sample contains around 120,000 clones, 88% of which appear only once. Per the germline V gene, CDR1 is SEHNR and CDR2 is FQNEAQ (reference sequence). V lost 5 bases to trimming and J lost 4 bases; unmatched junction nucleotides: 9. CDR3 length equals 16 residues. This sample is part of a study of T cell responses to AZD1222 COVID-19 vaccine. Overall study results and limits: A mostly white British donor set with more females was recruited, and clonal diversity was possibly underestimated. Reports indicate that nearly half of spike-specific TCRs are directed at unmutated variant regions.

The receptor was isolated from an adult in good health. Material: peripheral blood, obtained on day 0 of MenACWY control vaccination. The chain recombines TRBV7-9 with TRBJ1-4; 8 bases map to TRBD1. CDR3 sequence (DNA): TGTGCCAGCAGCCAGGCAGGGACAGGAGTTAATGAAAAACTGTTTTTT. It specifies CASSQAGTGVNEKLFF.